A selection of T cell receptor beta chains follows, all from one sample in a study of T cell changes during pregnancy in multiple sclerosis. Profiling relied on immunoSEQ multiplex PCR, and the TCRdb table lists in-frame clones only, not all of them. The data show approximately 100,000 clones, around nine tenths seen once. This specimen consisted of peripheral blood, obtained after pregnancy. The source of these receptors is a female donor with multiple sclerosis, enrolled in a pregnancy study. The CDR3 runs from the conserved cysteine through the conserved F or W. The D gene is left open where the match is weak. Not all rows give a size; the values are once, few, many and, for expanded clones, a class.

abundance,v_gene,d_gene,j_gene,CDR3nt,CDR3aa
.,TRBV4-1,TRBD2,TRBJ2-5,TGCGCCAGCAGCCAGGGGGGGGGTACTCAAGAGACCCAGTACTTC,CASSQGGGTQETQYF
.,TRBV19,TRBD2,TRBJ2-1,TGTGCCAGTAGTATAACTGGCAGGGAGGGCCTGGTCCTGGTGTCCTACAATGAGCAGTTCTTC,CASSITGREGLVLVSYNEQFF
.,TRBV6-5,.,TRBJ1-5,TGTGCCAGCAGCCCTACTCCTGGGAGTCAGCCCCAGCATTTT,CASSPTPGSQPQHF
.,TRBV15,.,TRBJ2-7,TGTGCCACCAGCAGCGGGAGTGGCTACGAGCAGTACTTC,CATSSGSGYEQYF
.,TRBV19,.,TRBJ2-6,TGTGCCAGTGGGCTTTCCTCTGGGGCCAACGTCCTGACTTTC,CASGLSSGANVLTF
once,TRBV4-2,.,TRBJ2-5,TGTGCCAGCAGCCCGTCTATAGCCCAAGAGACCCAGTACTTC,CASSPSIAQETQYF
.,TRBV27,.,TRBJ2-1,TGTGCCAGCAGTGAGTACCGCAGGTTGACCTCCTACAATGAGCAGTTCTTC,CASSEYRRLTSYNEQFF
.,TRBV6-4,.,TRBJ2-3,TGTGCCAGCAGTGGGCAGAGCACAGATACGCAGTATTTT,CASSGQSTDTQYF
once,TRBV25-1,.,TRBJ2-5,TGTGCCAGCAGTGAGGCAGGGAAAGAGACCCAGTACTTC,CASSEAGKETQYF
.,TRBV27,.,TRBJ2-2,TGTGCCAGCAGTTTCTACGGTGTACAGGGTTTAACCGGGGAGCTGTTTTTT,CASSFYGVQGLTGELFF
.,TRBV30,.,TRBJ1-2,TGTGCCTGGAGTGTACTTCCGGGGGTGAGTGGCTACACCTTC,CAWSVLPGVSGYTF
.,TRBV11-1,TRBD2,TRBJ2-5,TGTGCCAGCAGCCGGCGGGAGGGAACCTCAGAGACCCAGTACTTC,CASSRREGTSETQYF
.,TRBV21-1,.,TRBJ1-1,TGTGCCAGCAGCGCCCGGGACAGGGGGAACACTGAAGCTTTCTTT,CASSARDRGNTEAFF
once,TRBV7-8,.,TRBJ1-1,TGTGCCAGCAGCTTAGTGGGGTTGGGGGCCGGTGAAGCTTTCTTT,CASSLVGLGAGEAFF
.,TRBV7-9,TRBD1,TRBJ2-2,TGTGCCAGCAGCTTAACAGGGGGCGCCGGGGAGCTGTTTTTT,CASSLTGGAGELFF
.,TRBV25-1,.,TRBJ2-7,TGTGCCAGCAGTTGGAACTACGAGCAGTACTTC,CASSWNYEQYF
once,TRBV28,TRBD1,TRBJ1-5,TGTGCCAGCAGTTTCTTACAGGGGAGCAATCAGCCCCAGCATTTT,CASSFLQGSNQPQHF
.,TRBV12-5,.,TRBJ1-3,TGTGCTAGTGGTTTGGACAGTCTAAACACCATATATTTT,CASGLDSLNTIYF
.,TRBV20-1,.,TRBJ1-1,TGCAGTGCTAGGCTGGCCACTGAAGCTTTCTTT,CSARLATEAFF
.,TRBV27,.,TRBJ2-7,TGTGCCAGCAAGGCGTCCAGGGTGACCTACGAGCAGTACTTC,CASKASRVTYEQYF
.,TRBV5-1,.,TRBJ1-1,TGCGCCAGCAGCTTACCGGGGAGTAACACTGAAGCTTTCTTT,CASSLPGSNTEAFF
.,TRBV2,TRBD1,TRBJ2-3,TGTGCCAGCAGTGGCCCGGGACAGGGGGCGGGTACAGATACGCAGTATTTT,CASSGPGQGAGTDTQYF
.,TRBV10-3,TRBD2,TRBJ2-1,TGTGCCATCAACTACGAGCGGGGCAATGAGCAGTTCTTC,CAINYERGNEQFF
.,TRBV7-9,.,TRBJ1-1,TGTGCCAGCAGCTTATCCCAGGGCACTGAAGCTTTCTTT,CASSLSQGTEAFF
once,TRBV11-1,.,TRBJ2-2,TGTGCCAGCAGCTTACTTAGCGCTAACACCGGGGAGCTGTTTTTT,CASSLLSANTGELFF
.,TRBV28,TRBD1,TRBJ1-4,TGTGCCAGCACCCTCCAGGGGGCACAAGAAAAACTGTTTTTT,CASTLQGAQEKLFF
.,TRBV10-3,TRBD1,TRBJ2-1,TGTGCCATCAGTGAGACAGGGGTTTACGAGCAGTTCTTC,CAISETGVYEQFF
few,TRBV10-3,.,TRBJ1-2,TGTGCCATCCCCGAAAGGAGGCGAGGCGGGATTTATGGCTACACCTTC,CAIPERRRGGIYGYTF
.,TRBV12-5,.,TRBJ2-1,TGTGCTAGTGGTTTGGTACAGGGTAGGGGGATAAGTCTCGGGCCCTACAATGAGCAGTTCTTC,CASGLVQGRGISLGPYNEQFF
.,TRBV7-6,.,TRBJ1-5,TGTGCCAGCAGCCCCGACAGTTTTTATAGCAATCAGCCCCAGCATTTT,CASSPDSFYSNQPQHF
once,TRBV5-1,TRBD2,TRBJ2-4,TGCGCCAGCAGCCCACCAACTAGCGTTCCTGCCAAAAACATTCAGTACTTC,CASSPPTSVPAKNIQYF
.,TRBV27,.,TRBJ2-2,TGTGCCAGCCTAACCCCCTACACCGGGGAGCTGTTTTTT,CASLTPYTGELFF
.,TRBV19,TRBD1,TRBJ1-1,TGTGCCAGTAGTTGGACAGGGGGAGCGAACACTGAAGCTTTCTTT,CASSWTGGANTEAFF
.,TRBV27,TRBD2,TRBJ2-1,TGTGCCAGCAGTTCCCACATAGCGGGAGGGATATCCTACAATGAGCAGTTCTTC,CASSSHIAGGISYNEQFF
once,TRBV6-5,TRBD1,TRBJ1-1,TGTGCCAGCAGTTCGGGGACAGGGCTGACTGAAGCTTTCTTT,CASSSGTGLTEAFF
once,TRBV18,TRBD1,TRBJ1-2,TGTGCCAGCTCTACAGGGGGCGCAGACTATGGCTACACCTTC,CASSTGGADYGYTF
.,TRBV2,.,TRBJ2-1,TGTGCCAGCAGTGGTCAAGGGGGTGAGCAGTTCTTC,CASSGQGGEQFF
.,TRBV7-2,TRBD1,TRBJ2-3,TGTGCCAGCAGCCTATTCCAGGGGGTGGGAGATACGCAGTATTTT,CASSLFQGVGDTQYF
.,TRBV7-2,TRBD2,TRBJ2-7,TGTGCCAGCAGCCAGACTAGCGGGAGAATATACGAGCAGTACTTC,CASSQTSGRIYEQYF
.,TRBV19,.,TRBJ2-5,TGTGCCAGTAGTACCCACAGGGTAATGGGAGAGACCCAGTACTTC,CASSTHRVMGETQYF
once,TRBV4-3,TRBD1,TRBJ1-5,TGCGCCAGCAGCCAGTCCTTACAGGGGGCAGGTCAGCCCCAGCATTTT,CASSQSLQGAGQPQHF
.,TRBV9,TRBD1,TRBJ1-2,TGTGCCAGCAGCCCCACCGGGACAGTCTCCTATGGCTACACCTTC,CASSPTGTVSYGYTF
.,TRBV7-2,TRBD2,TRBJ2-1,TGTGCCAGCACCCCTCGGACTAGCTACAATGAGCAGTTCTTC,CASTPRTSYNEQFF
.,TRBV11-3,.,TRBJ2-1,TGTGCCAGCAGCTTAGAGGCCAGGAGGGGATACAATGAGCAGTTCTTC,CASSLEARRGYNEQFF
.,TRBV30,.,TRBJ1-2,TGTGCCTGGAGTTGGTCGACAGCCTCTAACTATGGCTACACCTTC,CAWSWSTASNYGYTF
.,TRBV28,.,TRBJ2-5,TGTGCCAGCGGCCTAGTGGGGGCGCGGGAGACCCAGTACTTC,CASGLVGARETQYF
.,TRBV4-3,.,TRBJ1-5,TGCGCCAGCAGCCAAGATCGTAACAGGGCTAGGGCCCAGCATTTT,CASSQDRNRARAQHF
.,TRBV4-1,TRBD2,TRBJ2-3,TGCGCCAGCAGCCCAGAGATCGGGGCTAGCGGGAGGATGGATACGCAGTATTTT,CASSPEIGASGRMDTQYF
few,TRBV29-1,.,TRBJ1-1,TGCAGCGCCGACTCAAACACTGAAGCTTTCTTT,CSADSNTEAFF
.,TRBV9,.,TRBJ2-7,TGTGCCAGCAGCGTAGACTCAGGTACCTACGAGCAGTACTTC,CASSVDSGTYEQYF
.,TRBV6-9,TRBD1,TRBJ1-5,TGTGCCAGCAGTTATCCAACAGGGGCAGGCAATCAGCCCCAGCATTTT,CASSYPTGAGNQPQHF
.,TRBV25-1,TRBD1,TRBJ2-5,TGTGCCAGCTGTATACAGGGGTCGGGGACCCAGTACTTC,CASCIQGSGTQYF
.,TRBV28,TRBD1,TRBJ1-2,TGTGCCAGCAGTTTAGGGACAGGGGAGGGTGGCTACACCTTC,CASSLGTGEGGYTF
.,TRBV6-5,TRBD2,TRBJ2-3,TGTGCCAGCAGTTACTCGACTAGCGGGAGGTCAGATACGCAGTATTTT,CASSYSTSGRSDTQYF
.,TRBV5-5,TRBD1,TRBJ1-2,TGTGCCAGCAGCTTAGGGACAGCGGGCTATGGCTACACCTTC,CASSLGTAGYGYTF
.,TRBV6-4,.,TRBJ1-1,TGTGCCAGCAGCATACAGGTGAACACTGAAGCTTTCTTT,CASSIQVNTEAFF
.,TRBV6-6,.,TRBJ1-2,TGTGCCAGCAGTTACTCGCCCGGGGTTAACTATGGCTACACCTTC,CASSYSPGVNYGYTF
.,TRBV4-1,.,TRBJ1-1,TGCGCCAGCAGCCAGACCCCGCGGCCCCGACAGGTCCTGGTAGGCACTGAAGCTTTCTTT,CASSQTPRPRQVLVGTEAFF
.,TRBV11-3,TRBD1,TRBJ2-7,TGTGCCAGCAGCTTAAGAGAGGGGGCCGACTACGAGCAGTACTTC,CASSLREGADYEQYF
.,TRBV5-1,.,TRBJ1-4,TGCGCCAGCAGCTCAGGGTCAACTAATGAAAAACTGTTTTTT,CASSSGSTNEKLFF